Included here is one TCR beta chain sequence, with context. This entry belongs to a study of cytomegalovirus exposure and HLA in healthy donors. This CDR3 has 18 amino acids. The V and J ends lost 1 base and 6 bases respectively, with 21 bases between them. The germline CDR1 and CDR2 sequences are KGHSH and LQKENI. PCR primers comprised 60 Vbeta and 13 Jbeta primers. Repertoires were generated with immunoSEQ multiplex PCR, while TCRdb's copy carries only in-frame clones and drops some. Of 210,000 or so clones detected, 76% appear once; the ten largest clones hold approximately 0.63%. The receptor was isolated from a man in his late teens or twenties in good health and CMV-seronegative. The chain recombines TRBV18 with TRBJ2-2; D might be TRBD2 (7 bases). The source material was PBMCs. The chain's CDR3 is CASSPRGRGGLGSGELFF. The CDR3 DNA reads TGTGCCAGCTCACCACGGGGGCGCGGCGGACTAGGGTCCGGGGAGCTGTTTTTT. The variable domain in full, with the rest retrieved from reference TRBV18 and TRBJ2-2, is NAGVMQNPRHLVRRRGQEARLRCSPMKGHSHVYWYRQLPEEGLKFMVYLQKENIIDESGMPKERFSAEFPKEGPSILRIQQVVRGDSAAYFCASSPRGRGGLGSGELFFGEGSRLTVL.